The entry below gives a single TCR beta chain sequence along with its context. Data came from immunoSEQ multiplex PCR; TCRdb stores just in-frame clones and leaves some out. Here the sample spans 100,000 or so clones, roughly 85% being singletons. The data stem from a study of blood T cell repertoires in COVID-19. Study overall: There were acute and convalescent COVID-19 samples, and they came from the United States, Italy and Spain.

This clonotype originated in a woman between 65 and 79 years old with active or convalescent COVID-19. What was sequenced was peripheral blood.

The CDR3 region is CASSLGSGSRETQYF. CDR3 DNA: TGTGCCAGCAGCTTAGGTTCAGGGTCTCGGGAGACCCAGTACTTC. This rearrangement joins TRBV11-2 to TRBJ2-5, with D maybe TRBD1 (5 bases). The length of the CDR3 is 15 residues. V was clipped by 1 base and J by 5 bases, with 14 bases between them. Germline CDR1 SGHAT, CDR2 FQNNGV. Drawing the rest from reference TRBV11-2 and TRBJ2-5, the complete variable domain is EAGVAQSPRYKIIEKRQSVAFWCNPISGHATLYWYQQILGQGPKLLIQFQNNGVVDDSQLPKDRFSAERLKGVDSTLKIQPAKLEDSAVYLCASSLGSGSRETQYFGPGTRLLVL.